These 24 T cell receptor beta chains came from one sample sequenced in a study of cytomegalovirus exposure and HLA in healthy donors. Vbeta (60) and Jbeta (13) primers were used in the PCR. Measured with immunoSEQ multiplex PCR; TCRdb has only the in-frame clones, and not every one. The sample is made up of around 50,000 clones, and the top ten hold 6% to 7% of it. Material for sequencing was PBMCs. Receptors were obtained from a woman aged 40 to 49 in good health and CMV-seronegative.

This rearrangement joins TRBV5-1 to TRBJ1-4; D is ambiguous. Trimming took off 2 bases at V and 8 bases at J, with 16 bases between the two ends. The CDR3 covers 15 residues. The V gene's germline CDR1 is SGHRS and CDR2 YFSETQ. This chain's CDR3 is CASSFGSDSGEKLFF. The CDR3 DNA sequence: TGCGCCAGCAGCTTTGGTAGCGACTCGGGGGAAAAACTGTTTTTT.

J is TRBJ1-4 and V is TRBV30; D gene uncertain. The CDR3 has 13 residues. With 2 bases removed from V and 3 bases from J, the gap between germline ends came to 7 bases. Germline lookup yields CDR1 GTSNPN and CDR2 SVGIG (reference sequence). CDR3 coding DNA: TGTGCCTGGAGTAGGGAGGCTAATGAAAAACTGTTTTTT. The encoded protein is CAWSREANEKLFF.

The genes are TRBV6-6 and TRBJ2-7; perhaps TRBD2 as D (6 bases). Germline V gene sequence: CDR1 MNHNY, CDR2 SVGAGI (reference sequence). The CDR3 has 11 amino acids. Trimming removed 9 bases at V and 10 bases at J, with 16 bases between. CDR3 in DNA: TGTGCCAGTGGCGGCGGGAAGACACAGTACTTC. Its translation is CASGGGKTQYF.

This chain joins TRBV29-1 and TRBJ1-5; 7 nucleotides agree with TRBD1. V was clipped by 4 bases and J by 5 bases; unmatched bases: 2. The CDR3 is 12 amino acids. Germline V lookup: CDR1 SQVTM, CDR2 ANQGSEA. Written as DNA, the CDR3 is TGCAGCGTTGGGGACAGTGATCAGCCCCAGCATTTT. It is translated as CSVGDSDQPQHF.

V gene TRBV18 combines with J gene TRBJ1-6; D not certain. CDR1 and CDR2 (germline): KGHSH, LQKENI. The CDR3 is 14 amino acids. The ends were cut back, 3 bases at V and 7 bases at J, with 10 bases in the middle. CDR3 sequence: CASSPLSGNSPLHF. The CDR3 region has the DNA TGTGCCAGCTCACCGTTAAGCGGGAATTCACCCCTCCACTTT.

The chain couples TRBV6-6 to TRBJ2-3, with TRBD2 matching 8 bases. The V gene's germline CDR1 is MNHNY and CDR2 SVGAGI (reference sequence). The CDR3 has 15 amino acids. V trimming: 7 bases; J trimming: 0 bases; junction bases outside the gene matches: 6. The CDR3 nucleotides are TGTGCCAGCACCGATACTAGCGGCAGCACAGATACGCAGTATTTT. Amino acids: CASTDTSGSTDTQYF.

The V call is TRBV9, the J call TRBJ2-7, with 8 bases fitting TRBD1. The V and J ends lost 2 bases and 7 bases, in that order; junction bases with no gene match: 11. CDR3 length: 15 residues. CDR1 is SGDLS and CDR2 is YYNGEE in the germline V gene. Here the CDR3 DNA reads TGTGCCAGCAGCGTCGGACAGGGAGCGACATGGGAGCAGTACTTC. This gives the protein CASSVGQGATWEQYF.

The chain links TRBV28 to TRBJ1-4; weak D call: TRBD1 (6 bases). Trimming took 7 bases from V and 4 from J, leaving 16 bases between them. From germline, CDR1 is MDHEN and CDR2 SYDVKM. The CDR3 is 15 residues long. The CDR3 here is CASTIAGGHNEKLFF. CDR3 nucleotide sequence: TGTGCCAGCACGATAGCTGGGGGCCATAATGAAAAACTGTTTTTT.

The chain carries TRBV15 and TRBJ2-5; 14 bases match TRBD2. The CDR3 has 16 amino acids. Germline CDR1 LNHNV, CDR2 YYDKDF (reference sequence). The V gene end was trimmed by 9 bases and the J gene end by 1 base; junction bases not matched to a gene: 7. In DNA form, the CDR3 reads TGTGCCACTACCGGGACTAGCGGGGGATCCCAAGAGACCCAGTACTTC. Translation gives CATTGTSGGSQETQYF.

The chain employs TRBV5-6 and TRBJ2-3; 11 positions match TRBD2. Losses at the gene ends were 4 bases for V and 3 bases for J; bases not matched to a gene: 13. The CDR3 covers 18 residues. Germline V lookup: CDR1 SGHDT, CDR2 YYEEEE. The CDR3 is CASSVLAGGAFKTDTQYF. The CDR3 DNA reads TGTGCCAGCAGCGTGTTAGCGGGGGGGGCTTTCAAAACAGATACGCAGTATTTT.

CDR3 protein: CASSPSRGNVDQPQHF. The CDR3 DNA follows: TGTGCCAGCTCACCCTCCCGAGGGAATGTAGACCAGCCCCAGCATTTT. V is TRBV18 and J is TRBJ1-5; D unresolved. V lost 3 bases and J lost 7, with 19 bases in between. Germline V gene data show CDR1 as KGHSH and CDR2 as LQKENI. CDR3 length: 16 amino acids. Based on the CDR3 plus reference TRBV18 and TRBJ1-5, the full variable domain is NAGVMQNPRHLVRRRGQEARLRCSPMKGHSHVYWYRQLPEEGLKFMVYLQKENIIDESGMPKERFSAEFPKEGPSILRIQQVVRGDSAAYFCASSPSRGNVDQPQHFGDGTRLSIL.

The rearrangement links TRBV5-1 to TRBJ1-1, with TRBD1 matching 7 bases. The CDR3 contains 16 residues. Germline V CDR1 and CDR2: SGHRS, YFSETQ. The trim removed 3 bases at V and 1 base at J, leaving 9 bases unmatched. The CDR3 is CASSSTPDRANTEAFF. For the CDR3, the DNA is TGCGCCAGCAGCTCCACCCCCGACAGGGCGAACACTGAAGCTTTCTTT.

The chain joins TRBV4-3 to TRBJ1-2; 7 nucleotides match TRBD1. The junction had 14 bases not matched to a gene; V was cut back by 2 bases and J by 8 bases. This CDR3 contains 16 residues. Germline values: CDR1 LGHNA, CDR2 YSLEER. DNA of the CDR3: TGCGCCAGCAGCCAAAGGGACAGCCGCCAAATCCACGGCTACACCTTC. Protein: CASSQRDSRQIHGYTF.

This chain connects TRBV18 to TRBJ2-1; D is uncertain. Germline CDR1 is KGHSH and CDR2 is LQKENI. Between the trimmed V and J ends, which lost 2 bases and 5 bases, there was a span of 7 bases. The CDR3 is 13 amino acids. The DNA for the CDR3 is TGTGCCAGCTCACCAGAGGAACACAATGAGCAGTTCTTC. This codes for CASSPEEHNEQFF.

V gene TRBV5-6 combines with J gene TRBJ2-3, with TRBD1 matching over 9 bases. Germline V gives CDR1 SGHDT, CDR2 YYEEEE. V was clipped by 4 bases and J by 3 bases; unmatched bases: 3. The CDR3 consists of 14 residues. Here the CDR3 DNA reads TGTGCCAGCAGCATGACAGGGGGTACAGATACGCAGTATTTT. Translating it yields CASSMTGGTDTQYF.

The chain joins TRBV15 to TRBJ2-7, with 10 bases lining up with TRBD2. Germline CDR1 is LNHNV and CDR2 is YYDKDF (reference sequence). J was trimmed by 4 bases and V by 8 bases; bases with no gene match: 20. The CDR3 runs to 18 residues. The CDR3 DNA is TGTGCCACCCCACCGGAGGCGTGGCTAGCGGGAGAAGGATACGAGCAGTACTTC. It codes for CATPPEAWLAGEGYEQYF.

V is TRBV29-1 and J is TRBJ1-1; no definite D call. V was trimmed by 5 bases and J by 2 bases, leaving 6 bases between them. Germline-derived CDR1 and CDR2 are SQVTM and ANQGSEA. This CDR3 is 11 amino acids long. The CDR3 DNA is TGCAGCGTTTATACTAACACTGAAGCTTTCTTT. Translating gives CSVYTNTEAFF. Together with reference TRBV29-1 and TRBJ1-1, the CDR3 gives the full variable domain: SAVISQKPSRDICQRGTSLTIQCQVDSQVTMMFWYRQQPGQSLTLIATANQGSEATYESGFVIDKFPISRPNLTFSTLTVSNMSPEDSSIYLCSVYTNTEAFFGQGTRLTVV.

The CDR3 sequence is CSVTGTGMQTQYF. CDR3 DNA: TGCAGCGTAACCGGGACAGGGATGCAGACCCAGTACTTC. This chain uses TRBV29-1 with TRBJ2-5; 9 nucleotides line up with TRBD1. There are 13 residues in the CDR3. Trimming at V came to 6 bases and at J to 6 bases, leaving 8 bases not matched to a gene. CDR1 and CDR2 from the germline V gene are SQVTM and ANQGSEA.

This sequence joins TRBV28 and TRBJ1-1; the match to TRBD1 covers 8 bases. This CDR3 spans 15 amino acids. V gave up 2 bases and J gave up 5 bases; unmatched junction bases: 7. CDR1 and CDR2 (germline): MDHEN, SYDVKM. The DNA for the CDR3 is TGTGCCAGCAGTTTACCAGGGGGCGCGAGAACTGAAGCTTTCTTT. This encodes CASSLPGGARTEAFF. Supplemented by reference TRBV28 and TRBJ1-1, the full variable domain reads DVKVTQSSRYLVKRTGEKVFLECVQDMDHENMFWYRQDPGLGLRLIYFSYDVKMKEKGDIPEGYSVSREKKERFSLILESASTNQTSMYLCASSLPGGARTEAFFGQGTRLTVV.

This chain links TRBV5-1 with TRBJ1-4, with no clear D. Trimming stripped 0 bases from V and 6 bases from J, with 9 bases between. The CDR3 contains 14 residues. Germline V gene data show CDR1 as SGHRS and CDR2 as YFSETQ. Written as DNA, the CDR3 is TGCGCCAGCAGCTTGGTGTTGCGGGATGAAAAACTGTTTTTT. It codes for CASSLVLRDEKLFF.

The CDR3 coding sequence is TGTGCCAGCAGCAAATCCAGCAGGGAAAGTCCAGATACGCAGTATTTT. Its translation: CASSKSSRESPDTQYF. V gene TRBV21-1 combines with J gene TRBJ2-3; no DNA check was done on the table's D call, TRBD1. TRBV21-1 is a pseudogene. This CDR3 is 16 amino acids long.

V gene TRBV7-2 combines with J gene TRBJ2-5; D uncertain. V lost 5 bases to trimming and J lost 5 bases, with 12 bases between them. The germline V gene encodes CDR1 SGHTA and CDR2 FQGNSA. This CDR3 is built from 13 residues. CDR3 sequence (DNA): TGTGCCAGCAGCCTCGAGTTCTGGGAGACCCAGTACTTC. Translation gives CASSLEFWETQYF.

A remark on this clone: One end of the junction is discordant with germline, which a read error may explain. The J gene is TRBJ1-1, the V gene TRBV18, with TRBD1 matching over 8 bases. There are 17 residues in the CDR3. Germline CDR1 and CDR2: KGHSH and LQKENI. CDR3 coding DNA: TGTGCCAGCTCACAAGGACAGGGATTAGGGTGGGACACTGAAGATTTCTTT. Translating it yields CASSQGQGLGWDTEDFF.

V is TRBV6-6 and J is TRBJ2-7, with TRBD1 identical over 7 bases. Germline values: CDR1 MNHNY, CDR2 SVGAGI (reference sequence). V trimming: 6 bases; J trimming: 3 bases; junction bases outside the gene matches: 8. The CDR3 consists of 14 residues. CDR3 sequence (DNA): TGTGCCAGCAGCGACAGGGCCCAGTTCTACGAGCAGTACTTC. Its protein is CASSDRAQFYEQYF.